Reported below is one TCR beta chain. Germline CDR1 and CDR2: KGHDR and SFDVKD. V lost 4 bases and J 7 bases, leaving 13 bases between the germline ends. The CDR3 totals 14 residues. This specimen comes from a study of blood T cell repertoires in COVID-19. Study as a whole: Samples of COVID-19 (acute and convalescent) were obtained from the United States, Italy and Spain.

The data were produced by immunoSEQ multiplex PCR, yet TCRdb's version contains in-frame clones alone and is incomplete. The data contain under 200,000 clones, roughly 91% of them singletons. This sequence joins TRBV24-1 and TRBJ2-1; D may be TRBD1 (6 bases). The sequencing sample was made of peripheral blood. The TCR was taken from a man younger than 35 with acute or convalescent COVID-19. The DNA of the CDR3 is TGTGCCACCAGTGAAACGGGACAATGGAATGAGCAGTTCTTC. Translation: CATSETGQWNEQFF.